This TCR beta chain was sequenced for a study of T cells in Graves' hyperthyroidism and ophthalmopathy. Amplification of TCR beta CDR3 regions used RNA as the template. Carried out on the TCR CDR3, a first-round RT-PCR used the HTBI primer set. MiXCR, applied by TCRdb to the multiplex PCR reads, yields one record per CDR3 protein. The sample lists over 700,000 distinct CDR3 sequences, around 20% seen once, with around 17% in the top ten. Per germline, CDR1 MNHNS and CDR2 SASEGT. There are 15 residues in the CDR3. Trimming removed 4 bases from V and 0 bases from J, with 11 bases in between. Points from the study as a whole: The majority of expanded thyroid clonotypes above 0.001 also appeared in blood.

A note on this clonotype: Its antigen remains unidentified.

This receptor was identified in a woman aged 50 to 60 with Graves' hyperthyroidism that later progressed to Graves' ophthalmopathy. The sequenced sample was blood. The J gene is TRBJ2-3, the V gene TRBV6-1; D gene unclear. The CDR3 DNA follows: TGTGCCAGCAGTGCACCCCCTTTAAGCACAGATACGCAGTATTTT. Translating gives CASSAPPLSTDTQYF.